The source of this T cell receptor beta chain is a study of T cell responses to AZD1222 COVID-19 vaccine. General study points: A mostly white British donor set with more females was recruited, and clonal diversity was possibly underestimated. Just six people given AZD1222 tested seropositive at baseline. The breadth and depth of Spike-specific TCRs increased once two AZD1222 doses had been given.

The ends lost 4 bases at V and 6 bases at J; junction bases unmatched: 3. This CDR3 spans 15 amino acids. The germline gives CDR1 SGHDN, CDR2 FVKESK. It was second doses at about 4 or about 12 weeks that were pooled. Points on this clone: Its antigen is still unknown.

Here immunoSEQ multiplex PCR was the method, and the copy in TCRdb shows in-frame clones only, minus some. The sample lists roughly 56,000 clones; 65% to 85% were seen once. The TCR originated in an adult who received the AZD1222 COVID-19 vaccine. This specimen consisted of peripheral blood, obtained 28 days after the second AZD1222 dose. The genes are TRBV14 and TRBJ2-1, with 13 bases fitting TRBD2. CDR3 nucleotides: TGTGCCAGCAGCCCCCGACTAGCGGGAGGCAATGAGCAGTTCTTC. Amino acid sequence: CASSPRLAGGNEQFF. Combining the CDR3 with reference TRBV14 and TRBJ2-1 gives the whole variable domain EAGVTQFPSHSVIEKGQTVTLRCDPISGHDNLYWYRRVMGKEIKFLLHFVKESKQDESGMPNNRFLAERTGGTYSTLKVQPAELEDSGVYFCASSPRLAGGNEQFFGPGTRLTVL.